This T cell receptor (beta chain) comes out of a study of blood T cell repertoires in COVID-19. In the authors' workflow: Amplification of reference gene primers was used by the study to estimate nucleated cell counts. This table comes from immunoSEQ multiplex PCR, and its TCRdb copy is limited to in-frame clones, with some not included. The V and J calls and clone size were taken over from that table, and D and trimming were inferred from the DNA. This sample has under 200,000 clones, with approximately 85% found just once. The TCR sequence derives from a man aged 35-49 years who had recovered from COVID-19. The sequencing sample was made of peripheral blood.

As DNA, the CDR3 is TGTGCCAGCAGTGAAGTCTTTTGGGGGGGTCAGCCCCAGCATTTT. Protein product: CASSEVFWGGQPQHF. The chain uses TRBV6-1 and TRBJ1-5; TRBD1 might be the D (5 bases). The ends were cut back, 1 base at V and 6 bases at J, with 13 bases in the middle. The CDR3 covers 15 residues. CDR1 MNHNS and CDR2 SASEGT come from the germline V gene.